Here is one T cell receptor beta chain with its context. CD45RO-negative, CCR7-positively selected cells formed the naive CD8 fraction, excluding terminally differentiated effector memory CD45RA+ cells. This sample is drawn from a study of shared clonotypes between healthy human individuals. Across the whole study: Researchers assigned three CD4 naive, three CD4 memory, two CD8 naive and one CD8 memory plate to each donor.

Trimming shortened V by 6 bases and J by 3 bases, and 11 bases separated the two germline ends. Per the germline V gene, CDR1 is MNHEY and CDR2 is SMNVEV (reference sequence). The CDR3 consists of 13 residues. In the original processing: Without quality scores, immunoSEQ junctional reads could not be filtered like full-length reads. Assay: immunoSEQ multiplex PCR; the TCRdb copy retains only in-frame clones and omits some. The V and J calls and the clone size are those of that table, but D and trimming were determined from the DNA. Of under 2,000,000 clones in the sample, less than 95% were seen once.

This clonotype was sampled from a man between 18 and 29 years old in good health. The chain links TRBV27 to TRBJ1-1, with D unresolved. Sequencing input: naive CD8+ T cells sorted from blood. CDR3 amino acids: CASSLALYTEAFF. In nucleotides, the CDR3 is TGTGCCAGCAGCCTCGCGCTGTACACTGAAGCTTTCTTT.